This T cell receptor beta chain was sequenced for a study of cytomegalovirus exposure and HLA in healthy donors. Study-wide results and limits: With DRB1 most and HLA-C fewest, TCR association rates differed between HLA loci in a later analysis.

The table lists this clone with many counts. What it binds is unknown. Use of 60 Vbeta and 13 Jbeta primers characterized the PCR. The repertoire was sequenced with immunoSEQ multiplex PCR; TCRdb's copy has only in-frame clones and lacks some. The data contain approximately 160,000 clones, around three quarters of them singletons. The CDR3 runs to 17 residues. Trimming removed 1 base from V and 3 bases from J; junction bases left unmatched: 9. CDR1 is MGHDK and CDR2 is SYGVNS in the germline V gene. This receptor was taken from a man in his forties in good health and CMV-seronegative. Sequences were obtained from PBMCs. The rearrangement joins TRBV25-1 to TRBJ1-2; 9 bases match TRBD1. The CDR3 region is CASSEWTGVDGDYGYTF. The CDR3 coding sequence is TGTGCCAGCAGTGAATGGACAGGGGTTGATGGGGACTATGGCTACACCTTC.